Here is one T cell receptor beta chain with its context. What it binds is unknown. Since all of the isolated RNA was reverse transcribed, expressed TCRB transcripts were what got sequenced. Some clones are missing from TCRdb's copy, which holds only in-frame ones; the method was immunoSEQ multiplex PCR. The repertoire includes about 140,000 clones, less than 15% of them detected once, and roughly 1.4% sits in the top ten. Trimming removed 0 bases at V and 3 bases at J, with 12 bases between. This CDR3 comprises 14 residues. The germline V gene has CDR1 SQVTM and CDR2 ANQGSEA. The data are from a study of beta chain features in type 1 diabetes. Study-wide results and limits: TCRB CDR3s from Type 1 diabetes patients were moderately but significantly shorter in all four CD4+ subsets.

Source material: central memory CD4+ T cells from blood. The rearrangement uses TRBV29-1 and TRBJ2-7, with a tentative D call TRBD1 (5 bases). This receptor was taken from a man aged 18 to 29 with type 1 diabetes. The CDR3 region has the DNA TGCAGCGTTGAAGATAGCAAGCAGGGCTACGAGCAGTACTTC. As protein: CSVEDSKQGYEQYF.